This T cell receptor (beta chain) was profiled in a study of T cell responses to AZD1222 COVID-19 vaccine. Study observations and caveats: Just six AZD1222 recipients were seropositive at baseline. Targeting of unmutated variant regions was reportedly seen in nearly half of spike-specific TCRs.

This clone turned up a few times. The antigen is undetermined. Generated by immunoSEQ multiplex PCR, the TCRdb table keeps only in-frame clones and is missing some. Among over 45,000 clones listed, approximately 89% were seen once. The germline gives CDR1 SEHNR, CDR2 FQNEAQ (reference sequence). The CDR3 has 13 amino acids. Trimming removed 5 bases from V and 5 bases from J, with 12 bases in between. The sequenced sample was peripheral blood, obtained on day 0 of MenACWY control vaccination. This chain connects TRBV7-9 to TRBJ1-1; D might be TRBD1 (5 bases). The source is an adult in good health. The CDR3 loop is CASSEQRGTEAFF. The CDR3 nucleotides are TGTGCCAGCAGCGAACAACGGGGGACTGAAGCTTTCTTT.